This T cell receptor beta chain was retrieved from a study of blood T cell repertoires in COVID-19. Study context: Whether acute or convalescent, the COVID-19 samples came from the United States, Italy and Spain.

The ends lost 5 bases at V and 3 bases at J; junction bases unmatched: 6. Per germline, CDR1 SGHVS and CDR2 FQNEAQ. This CDR3 has 14 residues. Clones were read by immunoSEQ multiplex PCR, and TCRdb kept only the in-frame ones, dropping some. The sample lists about 18,000 clones; approximately 90% were seen once. J is TRBJ1-2 and V is TRBV7-8; 7 bases map to TRBD1. Sequenced input: peripheral blood. The origin of this receptor is a human donor in a cohort sampled during active COVID-19. CDR3: CASSLGTADYGYTF. CDR3 nucleotide sequence: TGTGCCAGCAGCCTCGGGACAGCCGACTATGGCTACACCTTC.